This T cell receptor beta chain stems from a study of cytomegalovirus exposure and HLA in healthy donors (dated by TCRdb to about 2017). Context from the whole study: An earlier analysis of roughly 500 of the donors reported 276 Gb of sequence data and some 110 million unique TCR beta sequences obtained from some 200 million T cells. An early release that covered about 640 HLA-typed donors contained 250 to 350 gigabases of sequencing data and tens of millions of unique TCR sequences. The genetic ancestry cluster associated with self-reported Caucasian donors included 81% of the 398 genotyped donors. The aim of the study was to test whether cataloging public T cell receptors could identify signatures of past pathogen exposure. The study profiled the T cell repertoires of under 850 subjects by immunosequencing and related them to cytomegalovirus serostatus. Besides the first cohort of roughly 640 subjects, a separate validation cohort made up of over a hundred different subjects was used. The study combined high-throughput TCR immunosequencing, statistical association of individual TCRs with disease status, and machine learning to predict cytomegalovirus infection status. A later analysis re-examined previously published TCR beta repertoires from about 700 donors and added high-resolution HLA genotyping to investigate patterns of TCR occurrence. The later analysis used no new phenotypic data to find candidate immune exposures, relying instead on TCR beta sequences and their occurrence across donors. In an earlier analysis of 587 of the donors, high-throughput TCR beta sequencing was used to judge whether each TCR beta V gene segment behaved as functional or pseudogenic. Donor age, sex, ethnicity and CMV serostatus were collected together with the repertoire data. Genome-wide SNP genotypes for about three fifths of the roughly 670 donors were used in a later genetic analysis, which treated that subset as a discovery cohort. Every repertoire in the discovery cohort had been generated on one and the same sequencing platform. Both class I and class II loci were covered by HLA typing, at four-digit resolution. The number of donors typed differed by locus, with roughly 629-640 for A, B, C, DRB1 and DQB1, around 500 for DQA1, approximately 580 for DPA1, and roughly 450 for DPB1. About five DR-DQ haplotypes were treated as single units for association and clustering because of strong linkage in the cohort. Among 300 to 450 genotyped donors of the cohort, an average of around 240,000 unique TCR beta nucleotide sequences were sequenced per donor, about a sixth of them non-productive.

Library preparation employed the immunoSEQ multiplex PCR assay. For the multiplex PCR, a mixture combining 60 forward primers for TCR Vbeta segments and 13 reverse primers for TCR Jbeta segments was used. A multiplex PCR assay on genomic DNA amplified the CDR3 region of rearranged TCR beta genes. Amplified TCR beta libraries were sequenced as 87-base-pair reads on the Illumina HiSeq System. For the original study's pipeline: A later analysis counted tens of millions of unique TCR beta chains across the 670 or so repertoires, and some 11 million of these chains were shared by at least two donors. Raw reads were error-corrected and collapsed into unique sequences with a nearest-neighbor algorithm that merged closely related sequences to remove PCR and sequencing errors. Alignment of CDR3 sequences to IMGT reference sequences was used to assign V, D and J gene segments. Each retained sequence needed at least a six-nucleotide match to both a V gene segment and a J gene segment. Rearrangements were called productive when the CDR3 lacked stop codons and stayed in frame with V and J; all others were non-productive. Following IMGT convention, CDR3 was defined as the stretch from the second conserved V-encoded cysteine to the conserved J-encoded phenylalanine. The earlier analysis of around 640 of the donors excluded sequences that lacked an unambiguous match to a single V gene segment. An earlier analysis of 500 to 700 of the donors classified V segments as functional when productive rearrangements were above 56.7% and as segregating when the standard deviation between donors was above 5%. To diagnose cytomegalovirus status from the catalog of TCR beta chain sequences, a statistical classification framework was built. A later analysis assigned V and J genes by comparing TCR nucleotide sequences with IMGT/GENE-DB human TR gene sequences. A later analysis assigned CDR3 sequences and most-parsimonious VDJ recombination scenarios with the TCRdist pipeline. In a later analysis, each TCR beta chain was defined by its CDR3 amino acid sequence together with its V-gene family, and reads lacking a unique V-gene family were excluded. To address suspected cross-contamination and a sequencing artifact, a later analysis removed over 500 highly shared, low-generation-probability nucleotide sequences. In a later analysis, a clonal expansion index was calculated for each public chain from normalized within-repertoire ranks of inferred template counts. In a later analysis, generation probabilities were computed with a VDJ recombination model fitted to out-of-frame rearrangements, and the resulting probabilities were checked against IGoR. In a later analysis, TCR-TCR, TCR-HLA and TCR-CMV co-occurrence was scored with hypergeometric tests, and a repertoire-size bias correction was applied to TCR pairs. In a later analysis, false discovery rates were estimated by permuting HLA or CMV assignments 20 times. In a later analysis, co-occurring TCRs were grouped using DBSCAN, with TCRdist sequence similarity added in when clustering inside HLA-allele-positive subsets. For co-occurrence clustering, repertoires with fewer than 30,000 or more than 120,000 public chains were excluded, along with roughly 5 repertoires with anomalous nucleotide sharing. As stored in TCRdb, this immuneACCESS dataset retains in-frame rearrangements with V and J assigned. A fraction of the clones does not appear; measured against another copy, unresolved V genes explain less than half of the discrepancy, and the remainder lacks a known reason. V, J and clone size were drawn from that table, and D and trimming were deduced from the DNA. The sample table holds fewer than 250,000 clones. The ten largest clones add up to about 1% of the sample.

V lost 0 bases and J lost 8 bases; the stretch between them is 17 bases long. The germline V gene (reference sequence) provides CDR1 SGHNT and CDR2 YYREEE. Including the terminal cysteine and phenylalanine, the CDR3 comprises 15 residues. Only the CDR3 DNA is retained, 45 bases long and in frame from the first base. General conclusions and limits of the study: When HLA alleles, especially DR and DQ, strongly co-occurred, attributing TCR associations to individual alleles was difficult. CMV serostatus was the only immune exposure information available for the cohort. It was suggested by the authors that the approach could potentially be generalized to other disease states and immunological phenotypes. Cytomegalovirus status was reported to be diagnosed by the classifier with high specificity and sensitivity in both the original and validation cohorts. The cohort was sequenced for TCR beta chains only, and without alpha or paired-chain data the features that could be detected were limited. The presence/absence analyses assumed that sequencing depth was roughly uniform across donors, and that assumption may not be true. Because counts were too low, around 17 rarely observed V segments, including chromosome 9 orphons, were left out of the earlier analysis of over 550 of the donors. Compared with equally common non-associated chains, HLA-associated TCR beta chains in a later analysis were more clonally expanded and had lower generation probabilities. A further reported finding was that TCR beta sequences accurately predicted the HLA-A and HLA-B alleles for most subjects in the first cohort. In vitro tests confirmed that three of the cytomegalovirus-associated TCR beta chains recognize cytomegalovirus antigens. In a later analysis, most CMV-associated TCR beta chains were found to appear HLA-restricted, with HLA associations seemingly driven largely by CMV exposure. The 87-base-pair reads could not distinguish some IMGT-functional V segments, including TRBV6-2 and TRBV6-3, so those segments were excluded. Because some donors lacked HLA typing at each locus, the association tests relied only on the typed subset. In a later genetic analysis, fewer N-insertions in productive TCRs were reported among donors in an Asian-associated ancestry cluster than the roughly 710-donor mean. According to a later analysis, TCR association rates differed among HLA loci, with DRB1 alleles showing the most associated TCRs and HLA-C alleles showing the fewest. Linkage disequilibrium might explain the correlated functional status among segregating V segments, but an unknown experimental factor could not be excluded. Specific HLA alleles were associated with more than 15,000 TCR beta sequences at a false discovery rate of 0.05 in a later analysis. Across donors, most TCR sequences were observed very rarely, whereas some public TCRs were present in many individuals. V-gene and J-gene trimming of TCR beta chains was associated with a missense DCLRE1C variant in a later genetic analysis, and the association was replicated in an independent cohort. In an earlier analysis of about 600 of the donors, most TCR beta V segments appeared in productive rearrangements about 87% or about 30% of the time, broadly matching IMGT annotations. A cluster of highly shared sequence variants was judged likely to represent a technical artifact of the sequencing pipeline. According to a later analysis, parvovirus B19, influenza, CMV and Epstein-Barr virus appeared linked to several top co-occurrence clusters. The study listed 164 TCR beta chains as associated with cytomegalovirus.

Of note for this clone: The antigen it binds to is not known.

In total, more than 500 healthy bone marrow donors made up the cohort. At the time of sampling, all cohort members were nominally healthy, though unrecorded immune exposures were likely present. The donor was CMV seropositive and was included in the group of 250 to 300 seropositive cohort members. Every donor gave a peripheral blood sample, and the peripheral blood mononuclear cells from that sample were used for TCR beta sequencing. Genomic DNA extraction from the blood cell samples was performed with the Qiagen DNeasy Blood Extraction Kit. Sample: PBMCs. The sequence joins TRBV5-4 to TRBJ2-5, with TRBD1 perhaps the D gene, on 6 matching bases. The receptor's source is a woman under 40 in good health and CMV-seropositive. The CDR3 amino acid sequence is: CASSLAQQGLKTQYF. The sequenced DNA: TGTGCCAGCAGCTTGGCCCAACAGGGCCTAAAAACCCAGTACTTC.